Following are 4 T cell receptor beta chains from one sample sequenced in a study of early T cells in non-severe SARS-CoV-2 infection (dated by TCRdb to the early 2020s). Library preparation used 5' RACE. TCRdb lists the instrument as NextSeq 500. TCRdb trimmed the raw reads at Q25, called clones with MiXCR and kept productive beta chains. For every CDR3 protein sequence, its rows merge into one entry that carries the most common genes and DNA. The table for this sample lists 95,000 to 100,000 distinct CDR3 sequences; about 13% of them were counted only once. Under 2.5% of the sample is in the top ten clones. Input material: whole blood. These receptors came from an adult who was a healthcare worker with PCR-confirmed SARS-CoV-2 infection or an uninfected control (not recorded which).

There are many counts of this clonotype. V is TRBV28 and J is TRBJ1-5, with a weak D call TRBD1 (6 bases). The CDR3 is made up of 15 amino acids. CDR1 is MDHEN and CDR2 is SYDVKM in the germline V gene. Trimming took off 3 bases at V and 5 bases at J, with 14 bases between the two ends. CDR3 loop: CASSFWGAAYQPQHF. The CDR3 DNA reads as TGTGCCAGCAGTTTTTGGGGGGCGGCCTATCAGCCCCAGCATTTT.

This clonotype showed up many times. The V and J genes are TRBV28 and TRBJ2-1, with 12 bases that match TRBD1. The trim removed 3 bases at V and 15 bases at J, leaving 9 bases unmatched. Germline-derived CDR1 and CDR2 are MDHEN and SYDVKM. The CDR3 is 14 amino acids. DNA of the CDR3: TGTGCCAGCAGTTTCGGGCCGGGACAGGGGGCGGGGTTCTTC. Protein product: CASSFGPGQGAGFF. Complete variable domain (other parts from reference TRBV28 and TRBJ2-1): DVKVTQSSRYLVKRTGEKVFLECVQDMDHENMFWYRQDPGLGLRLIYFSYDVKMKEKGDIPEGYSVSREKKERFSLILESASTNQTSMYLCASSFGPGQGAGFFGPGTRLTVL.

This clonotype was detected ten times or more. The CDR3 is CASSSGGEPIKQFF. For the CDR3, the DNA is TGTGCCAGCAGCTCCGGCGGAGAGCCCATTAAGCAGTTCTTC. This chain joins TRBV11-2 and TRBJ2-1, with D unclear. CDR1 is SGHAT, CDR2 FQNNGV, per germline. This CDR3 spans 14 amino acids. V shed 4 bases and J shed 11 bases, with 18 bases lying between them.

The chain carries TRBV7-2 and TRBJ2-5, with D possibly matching TRBD2 (6 bases). Germline CDR1 reads SGHTA; CDR2 reads FQGNSA. This CDR3 is 15 amino acids long. Trimming took 5 bases from V and 1 from J, leaving 14 bases between them. CDR3 nucleotide sequence: TGTGCCAGCAGCACGGACGGGAGCCGCCAAGAGACCCAGTACTTC. Amino acids: CASSTDGSRQETQYF.